This TCR beta chain was retrieved from a study of T-cell reconstitution after alpha-beta-depleted transplantation in children. The authors prepared the TCRbeta library with unique molecular identifiers. MiXCR was run by TCRdb on the PCR reads, yielding one entry per CDR3 protein. Of some 590,000 distinct CDR3 sequences in the sample, over 9.5% are singletons; the top ten hold 4% to 5%. This clonotype was seen many times. The sequences come from PBMCs from the stem cell graft donor, collected from the stem cell graft. The sequence was obtained from a human donor who donated a stem cell graft to a child with acute myeloid leukemia.

The chain's CDR3 is CASSYSTAEETQYF. Here the CDR3 DNA reads TGTGCCAGCAGTTACTCGACAGCGGAAGAGACCCAGTACTTC. The V call is TRBV6-5, the J call TRBJ2-5, with D perhaps TRBD1 or TRBD2 (5 bases each). The CDR3 covers 14 residues. V shed 0 bases and J shed 3 bases, with 8 bases lying between them. Germline V gene data show CDR1 as MNHEY and CDR2 as SVGAGI.